The T cell receptor (beta chain) described here comes from a study of Graves' ophthalmopathy and Graves' hyperthyroidism. Study-wide results and limits: A majority of expanded thyroid clonotypes exceeding 0.001 frequency were likewise present in blood.

Remarks on this clonotype: Its specificity is not known. This could be a read error, since a much larger clone is one nucleotide away.

The CDR3 loop spans 14 amino acids. Germline assignment: CDR1 SEHNR and CDR2 FQNEAQ (reference sequence). J was trimmed by 5 bases and V by 9 bases; bases with no gene match: 12. RNA transcripts yielded amplified TCR beta CDR3 regions. First-round RT-PCR with HTBI primers preceded a second-round multiplex PCR. TCRdb independently ran MiXCR on the multiplex PCR reads; one entry per CDR3 protein. Here the sample spans approximately 700,000 distinct CDR3 sequences, about 41% being singletons. The chain uses TRBV7-9 and TRBJ2-7, with TRBD1 identical over 8 bases. Sequenced sample: peripheral blood. The TCR was taken from an adult man with Graves' ophthalmopathy. The chain's CDR3 is CASNIGQGGDEQYF. The CDR3 DNA reads TGTGCCAGTAATATAGGACAGGGCGGCGACGAGCAGTACTTC.